This T cell receptor (beta chain) was sequenced in a study of T-cell memory formation after mild COVID-19. Overall study context: The two donors had largely donor-specific TCR clusters. Findings and limits, study-wide: Later expanders leaned toward CD4+, whereas clones contracting from day 15 to 85 were balanced CD4/CD8.

TCRdb independently ran MiXCR on the 5' RACE reads; one entry per CDR3 protein. The top ten clones hold 11% to 15% of a sample with about 140,000 distinct CDR3 sequences, around 15% of them seen once. Turning to this clonotype: The antigen remains unidentified.

Material for sequencing was PBMCs or a T cell subset sorted from them (not recorded which). The TCR originated in an adult woman who had mild COVID-19 (a few samples of this study predate the infection). Cell type and time point are not known.

The CDR3 nucleotides are TGTGCCAGCAGCCCGACGGGACAGGGGGCCTACGAGCAGTACTTC. This codes for CASSPTGQGAYEQYF. V usage is TRBV9 and J usage is TRBJ2-7; 11 bases agree with TRBD1. The CDR3 runs 15 residues. The V and J ends lost 4 bases and 2 bases, in that order; junction bases with no gene match: 5. The germline V gene encodes CDR1 SGDLS and CDR2 YYNGEE.